Listed here are 9 T cell receptor beta chains from one sample, sequenced in a study of beta chain features in type 1 diabetes (dated by TCRdb to 2016 to 2019). What the authors observed across the whole study: In all four CD4+ subsets, TCRB CDR3 length was moderately but significantly shorter in type 1 diabetes patients.

Library preparation employed the immunoSEQ multiplex PCR assay. The entire amount of isolated RNA was reverse transcribed using the High Capacity cDNA Reverse Transcription Kit, so the sequenced TCRB transcripts were expressed ones. Here the immuneACCESS table is served through TCRdb, limited to in-frame sequences with V and J called. Missing clones are a known gap in these copies; in checked studies unresolved V genes cover under half, and the rest lacks a known reason. This sample is represented by about 160,000 clones; 7.8% of them were singletons. Of the sample, about 0.9% falls within the top ten clones. Their antigen targets remain unknown. The sequenced sample consisted of central memory CD4+ T cells from blood. Every receptor here comes from a woman between 35 and 50 years old with type 1 diabetes.

At least ten counts were recorded for this clone. The V gene is TRBV20-1, the J gene TRBJ2-2; D uncertain. This CDR3 comprises 11 residues. Trimming pared 6 bases from V and 6 bases from J, leaving 8 bases between. Germline CDR1 DFQATT, CDR2 SNEGSKA (reference sequence). The CDR3 loop is CSAESAGELFF. The CDR3 DNA follows: TGCAGTGCCGAGTCCGCCGGGGAGCTGTTTTTT.

The chain carries TRBV5-1 and TRBJ2-7; D is uncertain. Between the trimmed V and J ends, which lost 1 base and 6 bases, there was a span of 14 bases. This CDR3 is 14 amino acids long. The germline CDR1 and CDR2 sequences are SGHRS and YFSETQ. DNA for the CDR3: TGCGCCAGCAGCTTGTTTATAGCTACCCCCGAGCAGTACTTC. Amino acid sequence: CASSLFIATPEQYF.

This sequence joins TRBV5-4 and TRBJ2-5; 12 bases fit TRBD2. The germline CDR1 and CDR2 sequences are SGHNT and YYREEE (reference sequence). J gave up 9 bases and V 1 base, and 4 bases lay outside the gene matches. The CDR3 spans 14 residues. The CDR3 here is CASSLTTSGSSQYF. The CDR3 DNA reads TGTGCCAGCAGCTTGACGACTAGCGGGAGTTCCCAGTACTTC.

This clone was detected ten times or more. V usage is TRBV9 and J usage is TRBJ2-1; 12 bases agree with TRBD2. V trimming: 2 bases; J trimming: 7 bases; junction bases outside the gene matches: 4. The CDR3 consists of 15 residues. CDR1 is SGDLS, CDR2 YYNGEE, per germline. The CDR3 coding sequence is TGTGCCAGCAGCGTCCTAGCGGGAGGGATGAATGAGCAGTTCTTC. This codes for CASSVLAGGMNEQFF.

V and J are TRBV5-4 and TRBJ2-3; D possibly corresponds to TRBD1 (6 bases). V was clipped by 3 bases and J by 0 bases, with 11 bases between them. The CDR3 runs 15 residues. Germline CDR1 is SGHNT and CDR2 is YYREEE (reference sequence). The CDR3 protein is CASSSGQTSTDTQYF. The CDR3 DNA sequence: TGTGCCAGCAGCTCAGGACAGACTAGCACAGATACGCAGTATTTT.

This chain uses TRBV6-6 with TRBJ2-2; 7 bases fit TRBD2. CDR1 MNHNY and CDR2 SVGAGI come from the germline V gene (reference sequence). The CDR3 contains 14 residues. The junction had 4 bases not matched to a gene; V was cut back by 5 bases and J by 4 bases. The CDR3 protein is CASSRPGGTGELFF. CDR3 DNA: TGTGCCAGCAGTCGTCCGGGGGGCACCGGGGAGCTGTTTTTT.

This chain connects TRBV27 to TRBJ2-3; tentative D call: TRBD2 (6 bases). Germline values: CDR1 MNHEY, CDR2 SMNVEV (reference sequence). The CDR3 runs 12 residues. The germline V and J ends were trimmed by 3 bases and 5 bases, with 6 bases remaining between them. The chain's CDR3 is CASSLGGDTQYF. The DNA for the CDR3 is TGTGCCAGCAGTTTGGGAGGAGATACGCAGTATTTT.

This clone occurred a few times. The genes are TRBV6-5 and TRBJ2-3; 8 positions agree with TRBD1. Per the germline V gene, CDR1 is MNHEY and CDR2 is SVGAGI. This CDR3 is 15 amino acids long. The J segment lost 5 bases and the V segment lost 5 bases, leaving 9 bases of the junction unmatched. The CDR3 loop is CASSNPGGWGDTQYF. CDR3 DNA sequence: TGTGCCAGCAGTAACCCAGGGGGCTGGGGAGATACGCAGTATTTT.

This clone was seen more than once but under ten times. This chain joins TRBV18 and TRBJ2-3, with TRBD2 identical over 8 bases. Germline CDR1 and CDR2: KGHSH and LQKENI. The CDR3 is 17 residues long. With V trimmed by 6 bases and J by 1 base, 12 bases remained unmatched. CDR3 in DNA: TGTGCCAGCTCGCGCACCCAGACTAGCGCAGGCACAGATACGCAGTATTTT. This gives the protein CASSRTQTSAGTDTQYF. Full variable domain (missing parts from reference TRBV18 and TRBJ2-3): NAGVMQNPRHLVRRRGQEARLRCSPMKGHSHVYWYRQLPEEGLKFMVYLQKENIIDESGMPKERFSAEFPKEGPSILRIQQVVRGDSAAYFCASSRTQTSAGTDTQYFGPGTRLTVL.